This record concerns one T cell receptor (beta chain) sequence. The germline V gene encodes CDR1 SEHNR and CDR2 FQNEAQ (reference sequence). The CDR3 is made up of 14 amino acids. Trimming pared 3 bases from V and 5 bases from J, leaving 10 bases between. Original handling: Quantification of nucleated cells was approximated via reference gene primer amplification. The protocol was immunoSEQ multiplex PCR, while the TCRdb copy is restricted to in-frame clones and leaves out a portion. V, J and clone size were drawn from that table, and D and trimming were deduced from the DNA. The sample has about 350,000 clones; 88% are singletons. In the 2 weeks before study entry, exposed participants met a COVID-19 case, which was PCR-confirmed or clinician-diagnosed. This sample was taken from a study of blood T cell repertoires in COVID-19. Study-level information: Collection of acute and convalescent COVID-19 samples took place in the United States, Italy and Spain. Sources were T cells, B-cell-depleted T cells, or PBMCs; the material itself was cDNA or gDNA.

The sample was PBMCs or T cells enriched from blood (not recorded which). This TCR was sampled from a woman aged 25 to 45 who had been exposed to COVID-19. This chain joins TRBV7-9 and TRBJ2-2; D unclear. CDR3 sequence (DNA): TGTGCCAGCAGCTTCGCCAGTGCTACCGGGGAGCTGTTTTTT. It is translated as CASSFASATGELFF.